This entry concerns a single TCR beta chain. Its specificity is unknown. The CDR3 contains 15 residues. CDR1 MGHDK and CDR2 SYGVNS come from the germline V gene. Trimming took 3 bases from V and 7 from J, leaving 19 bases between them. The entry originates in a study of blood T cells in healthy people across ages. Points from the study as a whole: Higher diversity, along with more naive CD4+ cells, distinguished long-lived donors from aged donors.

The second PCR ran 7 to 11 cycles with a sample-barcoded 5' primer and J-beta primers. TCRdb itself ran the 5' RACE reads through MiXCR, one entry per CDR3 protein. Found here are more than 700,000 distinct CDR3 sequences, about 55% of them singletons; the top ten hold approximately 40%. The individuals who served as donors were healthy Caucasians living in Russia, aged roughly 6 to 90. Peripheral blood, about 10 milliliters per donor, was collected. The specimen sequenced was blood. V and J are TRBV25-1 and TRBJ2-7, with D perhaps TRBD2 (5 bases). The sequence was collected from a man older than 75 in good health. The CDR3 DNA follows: TGTGCCAGCAGTGATCGGGGATGGACTTACAATGAGCAGTACTTC. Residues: CASSDRGWTYNEQYF.